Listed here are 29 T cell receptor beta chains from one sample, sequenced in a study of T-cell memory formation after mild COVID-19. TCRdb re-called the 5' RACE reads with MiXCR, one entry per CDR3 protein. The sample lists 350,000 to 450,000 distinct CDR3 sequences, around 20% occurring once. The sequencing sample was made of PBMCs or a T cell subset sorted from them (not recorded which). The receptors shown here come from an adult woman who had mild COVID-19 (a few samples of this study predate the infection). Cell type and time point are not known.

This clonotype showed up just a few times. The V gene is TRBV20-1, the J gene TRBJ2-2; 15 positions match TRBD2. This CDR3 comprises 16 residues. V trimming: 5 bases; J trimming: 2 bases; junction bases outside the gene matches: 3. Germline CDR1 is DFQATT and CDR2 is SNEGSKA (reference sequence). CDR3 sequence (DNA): TGCAGTGCTTCGGGACTAGCGGGAGGAAACACCGGGGAGCTGTTTTTT. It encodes CSASGLAGGNTGELFF.

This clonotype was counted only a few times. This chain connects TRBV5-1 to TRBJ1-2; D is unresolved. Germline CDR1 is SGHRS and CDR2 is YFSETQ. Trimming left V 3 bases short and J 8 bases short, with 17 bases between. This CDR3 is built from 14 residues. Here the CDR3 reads CASSSPGVSGGYTF. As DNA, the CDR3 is TGCGCCAGCAGCTCCCCCGGGGTGTCGGGGGGCTACACCTTC.

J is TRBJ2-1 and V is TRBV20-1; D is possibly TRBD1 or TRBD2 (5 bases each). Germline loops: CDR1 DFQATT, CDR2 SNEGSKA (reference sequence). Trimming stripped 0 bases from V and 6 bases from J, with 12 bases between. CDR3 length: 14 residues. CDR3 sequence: CSARDARGVNEQFF. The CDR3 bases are TGCAGTGCTAGAGATGCCCGAGGGGTCAATGAGCAGTTCTTC.

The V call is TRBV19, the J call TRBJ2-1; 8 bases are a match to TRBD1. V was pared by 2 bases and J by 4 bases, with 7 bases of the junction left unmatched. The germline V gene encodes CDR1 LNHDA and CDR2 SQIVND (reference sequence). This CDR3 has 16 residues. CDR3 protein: CASSIPGTGAYNEQFF. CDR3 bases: TGTGCCAGTAGTATACCCGGGACAGGAGCTTACAATGAGCAGTTCTTC.

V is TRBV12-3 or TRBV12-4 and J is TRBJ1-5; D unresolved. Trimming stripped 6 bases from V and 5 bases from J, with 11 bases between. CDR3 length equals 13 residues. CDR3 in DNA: TGTGCCAGCAGCCCATGGGTGGATCAGCCCCAGCATTTT. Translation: CASSPWVDQPQHF.

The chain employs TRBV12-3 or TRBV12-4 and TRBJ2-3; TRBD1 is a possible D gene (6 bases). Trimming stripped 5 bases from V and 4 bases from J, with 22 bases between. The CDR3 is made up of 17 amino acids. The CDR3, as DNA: TGTGCCAGCAGTCCTCACTTTTTGGACAGTGTGGCAGATACGCAGTATTTT. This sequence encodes CASSPHFLDSVADTQYF.

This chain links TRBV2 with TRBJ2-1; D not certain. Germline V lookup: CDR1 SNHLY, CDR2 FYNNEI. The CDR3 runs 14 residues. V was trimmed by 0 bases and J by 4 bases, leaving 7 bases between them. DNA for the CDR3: TGTGCCAGCAGTGAAGCTAGAGGTTACAATGAGCAGTTCTTC. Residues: CASSEARGYNEQFF.

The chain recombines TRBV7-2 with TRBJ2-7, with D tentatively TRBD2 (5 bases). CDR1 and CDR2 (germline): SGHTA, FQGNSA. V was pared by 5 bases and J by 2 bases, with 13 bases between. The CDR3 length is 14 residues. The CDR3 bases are TGTGCCAGCAGCCCGGCACTAGGGCCCTACGAGCAGTACTTC. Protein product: CASSPALGPYEQYF.

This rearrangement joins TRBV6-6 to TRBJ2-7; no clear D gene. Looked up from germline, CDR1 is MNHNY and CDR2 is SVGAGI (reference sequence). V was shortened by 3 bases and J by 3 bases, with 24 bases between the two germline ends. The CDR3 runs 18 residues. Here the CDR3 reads CASSYLLTRSRPNYEQYF. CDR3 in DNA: TGTGCCAGCAGTTATTTACTGACCAGGAGCAGACCTAACTACGAGCAGTACTTC.

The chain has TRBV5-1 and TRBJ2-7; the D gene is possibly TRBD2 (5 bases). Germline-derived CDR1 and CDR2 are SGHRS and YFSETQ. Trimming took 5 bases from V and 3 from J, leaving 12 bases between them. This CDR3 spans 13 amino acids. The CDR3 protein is CASSPDLNYEQYF. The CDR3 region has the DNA TGCGCCAGCAGTCCGGACTTGAACTACGAGCAGTACTTC. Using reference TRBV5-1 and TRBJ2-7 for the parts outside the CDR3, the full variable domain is KAGVTQTPRYLIKTRGQQVTLSCSPISGHRSVSWYQQTPGQGLQFLFEYFSETQRNKGNFPGRFSGRQFSNSRSEMNVSTLELGDSALYLCASSPDLNYEQYFGPGTRLTVT.

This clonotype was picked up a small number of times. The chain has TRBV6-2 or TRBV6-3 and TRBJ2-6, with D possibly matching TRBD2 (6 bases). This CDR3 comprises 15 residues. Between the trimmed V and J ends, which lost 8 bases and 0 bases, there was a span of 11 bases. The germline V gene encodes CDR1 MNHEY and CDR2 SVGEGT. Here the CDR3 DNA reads TGTGCCAGCTCCTGGGAGGACTCTGGGGCCAACGTCCTGACTTTC. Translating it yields CASSWEDSGANVLTF.

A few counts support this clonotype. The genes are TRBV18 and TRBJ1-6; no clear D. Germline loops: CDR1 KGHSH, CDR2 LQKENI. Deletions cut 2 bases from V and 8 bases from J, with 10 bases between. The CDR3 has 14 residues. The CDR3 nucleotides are TGTGCCAGCTCACCAGACATCCGTGATTCACCCCTCCACTTT. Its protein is CASSPDIRDSPLHF.

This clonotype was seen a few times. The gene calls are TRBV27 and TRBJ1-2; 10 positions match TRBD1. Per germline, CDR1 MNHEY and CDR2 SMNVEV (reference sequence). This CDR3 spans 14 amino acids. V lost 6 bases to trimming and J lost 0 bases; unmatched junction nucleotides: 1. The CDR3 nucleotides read TGTGCCAGCAGGACAGGGGGCGCTAACTATGGCTACACCTTC. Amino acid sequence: CASRTGGANYGYTF.

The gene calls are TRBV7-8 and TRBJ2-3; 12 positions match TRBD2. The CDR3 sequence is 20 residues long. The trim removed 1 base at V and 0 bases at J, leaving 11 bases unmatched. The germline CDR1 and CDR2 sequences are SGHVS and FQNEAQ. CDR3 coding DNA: TGTGCCAGCAGCTTAGTCAGGGGGCGACTAGCGGGAGTTAGCACAGATACGCAGTATTTT. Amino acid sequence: CASSLVRGRLAGVSTDTQYF.

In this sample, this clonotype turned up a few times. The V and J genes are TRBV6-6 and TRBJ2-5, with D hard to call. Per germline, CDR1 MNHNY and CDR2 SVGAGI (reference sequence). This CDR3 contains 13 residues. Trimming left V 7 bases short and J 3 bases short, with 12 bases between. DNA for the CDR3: TGTGCCAGCACCCCGGGCATGAAAGAGACCCAGTACTTC. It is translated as CASTPGMKETQYF.

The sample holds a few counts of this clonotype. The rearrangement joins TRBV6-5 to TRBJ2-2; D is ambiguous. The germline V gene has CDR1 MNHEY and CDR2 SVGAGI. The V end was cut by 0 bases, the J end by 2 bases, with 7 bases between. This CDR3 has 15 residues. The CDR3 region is CASSYSPRNTGELFF. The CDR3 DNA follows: TGTGCCAGCAGTTACTCTCCCCGTAACACCGGGGAGCTGTTTTTT.

CDR3 loop: CASSSGLDNTGELFF. CDR3 DNA: TGTGCCAGCAGCTCCGGACTAGATAACACCGGGGAGCTGTTTTTT. The genes are TRBV7-8 and TRBJ2-2; 7 bases are a match to TRBD2. Trimming took 4 bases from V and 2 from J; bases not matched to a gene: 4. CDR1 and CDR2 (germline): SGHVS, FQNEAQ. This CDR3 is 15 amino acids long.

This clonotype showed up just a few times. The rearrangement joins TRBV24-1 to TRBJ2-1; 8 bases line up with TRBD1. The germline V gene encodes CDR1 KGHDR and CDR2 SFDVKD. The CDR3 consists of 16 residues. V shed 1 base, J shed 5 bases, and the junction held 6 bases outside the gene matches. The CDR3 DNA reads TGTGCCACCAGTGATTTTTGGGCAGGGGGCCACAATGAGCAGTTCTTC. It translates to CATSDFWAGGHNEQFF.

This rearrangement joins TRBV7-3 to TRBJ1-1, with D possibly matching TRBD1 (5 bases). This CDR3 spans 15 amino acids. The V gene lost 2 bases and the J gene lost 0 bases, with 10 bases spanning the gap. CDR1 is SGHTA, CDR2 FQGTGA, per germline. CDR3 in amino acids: CASSLAIGVNTEAFF. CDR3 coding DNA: TGTGCCAGCAGCTTAGCGATAGGGGTGAACACTGAAGCTTTCTTT.

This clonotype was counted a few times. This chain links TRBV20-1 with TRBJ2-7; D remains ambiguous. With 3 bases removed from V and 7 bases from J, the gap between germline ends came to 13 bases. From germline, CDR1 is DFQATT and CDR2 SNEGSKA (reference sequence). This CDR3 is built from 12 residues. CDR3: CSAREIAREQYF. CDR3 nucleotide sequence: TGCAGTGCTAGGGAAATAGCTCGAGAGCAGTACTTC.

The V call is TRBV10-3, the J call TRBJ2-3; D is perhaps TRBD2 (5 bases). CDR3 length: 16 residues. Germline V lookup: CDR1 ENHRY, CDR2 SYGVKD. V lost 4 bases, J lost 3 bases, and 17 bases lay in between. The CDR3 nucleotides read TGTGCCATCAGTGCCGTGGGAGCGGAATCTACAGATACGCAGTATTTT. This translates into CAISAVGAESTDTQYF.

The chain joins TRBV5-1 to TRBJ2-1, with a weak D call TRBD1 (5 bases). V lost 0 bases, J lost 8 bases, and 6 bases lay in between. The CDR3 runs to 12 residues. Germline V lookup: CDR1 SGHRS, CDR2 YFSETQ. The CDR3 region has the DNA TGCGCCAGCAGCTTGGAGGGGTATGAGCAGTTCTTC. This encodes CASSLEGYEQFF.

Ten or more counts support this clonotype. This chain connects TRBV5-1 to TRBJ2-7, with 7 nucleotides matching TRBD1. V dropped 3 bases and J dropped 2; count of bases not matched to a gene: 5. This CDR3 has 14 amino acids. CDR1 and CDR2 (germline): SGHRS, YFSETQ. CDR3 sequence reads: CASSSTGTAYEQYF. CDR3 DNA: TGCGCCAGCAGCTCGACCGGGACAGCCTACGAGCAGTACTTC. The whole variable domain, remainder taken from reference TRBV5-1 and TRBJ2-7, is KAGVTQTPRYLIKTRGQQVTLSCSPISGHRSVSWYQQTPGQGLQFLFEYFSETQRNKGNFPGRFSGRQFSNSRSEMNVSTLELGDSALYLCASSSTGTAYEQYFGPGTRLTVT.

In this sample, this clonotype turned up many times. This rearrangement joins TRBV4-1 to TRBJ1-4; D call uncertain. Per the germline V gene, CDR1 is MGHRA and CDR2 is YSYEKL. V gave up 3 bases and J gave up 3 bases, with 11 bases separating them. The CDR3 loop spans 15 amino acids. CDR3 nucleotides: TGCGCCAGCAGCCAGGGCCCCGTATCTAATGAAAAACTGTTTTTT. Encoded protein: CASSQGPVSNEKLFF.

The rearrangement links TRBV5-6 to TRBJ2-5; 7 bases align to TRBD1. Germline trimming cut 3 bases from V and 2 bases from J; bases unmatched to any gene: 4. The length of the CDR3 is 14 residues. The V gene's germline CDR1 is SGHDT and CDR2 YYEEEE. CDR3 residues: CASSSDRAQETQYF. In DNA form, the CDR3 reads TGTGCCAGCAGCTCAGACAGGGCTCAAGAGACCCAGTACTTC.

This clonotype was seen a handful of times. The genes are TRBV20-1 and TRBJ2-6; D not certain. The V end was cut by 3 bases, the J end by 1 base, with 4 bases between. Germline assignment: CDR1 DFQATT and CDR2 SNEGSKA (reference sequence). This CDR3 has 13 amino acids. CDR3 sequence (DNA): TGCAGTGCTAGTGTGTCTGGGGCCAACGTCCTGACTTTC. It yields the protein CSASVSGANVLTF.

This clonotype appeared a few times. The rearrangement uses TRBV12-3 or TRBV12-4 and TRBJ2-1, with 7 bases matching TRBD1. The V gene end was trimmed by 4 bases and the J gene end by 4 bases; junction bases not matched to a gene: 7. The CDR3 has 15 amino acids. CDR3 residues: CASSSGTVTYNEQFF. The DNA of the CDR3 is TGTGCCAGCAGTTCCGGGACAGTGACTTACAATGAGCAGTTCTTC.

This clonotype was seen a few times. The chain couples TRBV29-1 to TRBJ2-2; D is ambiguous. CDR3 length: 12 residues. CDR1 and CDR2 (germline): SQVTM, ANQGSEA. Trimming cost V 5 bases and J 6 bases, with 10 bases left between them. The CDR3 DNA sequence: TGCAGCGTTCAGCTCTGGTCCGGGGAGCTGTTTTTT. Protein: CSVQLWSGELFF.

CDR3 DNA: TGTGCCAGCAGCTTAAATCCTCGGGAGGACCTATATGAGCAGTTCTTC. As protein: CASSLNPREDLYEQFF. This chain connects TRBV7-3 to TRBJ2-1; 7 positions match TRBD2. V was pared by 1 base and J by 8 bases, with 11 bases of the junction left unmatched. Germline-derived CDR1 and CDR2 are SGHTA and FQGTGA. The CDR3 is 16 amino acids.